Presented here are 11 T cell receptor beta chains from one specimen sequenced in a study of OX40 agonist ivuxolimab in advanced cancers. Profiled with immunoSEQ multiplex PCR; TCRdb holds only in-frame clones, not every one. The table has tens of thousands of clones, 85% to 90% seen once; the top ten hold approximately 15%. Sequenced material: CD4+ or CD8+ T cells sorted from blood, taken in a trial of the OX40 agonist ivuxolimab. These receptors came from an adult with an advanced solid tumor such as melanoma, head and neck, liver or kidney cancer.

In this sample, this clone turned up once. The chain has TRBV28 and TRBJ2-5, with D tentatively TRBD1 (6 bases). CDR3 length: 17 residues. With 3 bases removed from V and 2 bases from J, the gap between germline ends came to 19 bases. The germline CDR1 and CDR2 sequences are MDHEN and SYDVKM. The CDR3 DNA is TGTGCCAGCAGTTTTTCCTCGGTGGGACACCATCAAGAGACCCAGTACTTC. Its protein is CASSFSSVGHHQETQYF.

The chain has TRBV19 and TRBJ2-1; D remains ambiguous. This CDR3 comprises 13 residues. Germline V gives CDR1 LNHDA, CDR2 SQIVND (reference sequence). Trimming pared 5 bases from V and 4 bases from J, leaving 9 bases between. The CDR3 sequence is CASSPWPYNEQFF. The CDR3 DNA reads TGTGCCAGTAGTCCTTGGCCATACAATGAGCAGTTCTTC. The entire variable domain, with the rest obtained from reference TRBV19 and TRBJ2-1, is as follows: DGGITQSPKYLFRKEGQNVTLSCEQNLNHDAMYWYRQDPGQGLRLIYYSQIVNDFQKGDIAEGYSVSREKKESFPLTVTSAQKNPTAFYLCASSPWPYNEQFFGPGTRLTVL.

This clone appeared once. The V and J genes are TRBV13 and TRBJ1-1; D is uncertain. V shed 0 bases and J shed 7 bases, with 9 bases lying between them. CDR3 length equals 13 residues. Per the germline V gene, CDR1 is PRHDT and CDR2 is FYEKMQ (reference sequence). CDR3 sequence reads: CASSLGRAVEAFF. The CDR3 DNA sequence: TGTGCCAGCAGCTTAGGTCGGGCGGTTGAAGCTTTCTTT.

The chain couples TRBV10-3 to TRBJ2-7, with D possibly called TRBD1 or TRBD2 (5 bases each). V dropped 4 bases and J dropped 2 bases, with 15 bases sitting between them. The CDR3 has 15 residues. Germline CDR1 is ENHRY and CDR2 is SYGVKD. Here the CDR3 DNA reads TGTGCCATCAGTGGGGGCGGAGGCCCGACCTACGAGCAGTACTTC. Translating gives CAISGGGGPTYEQYF.

This chain connects TRBV7-9 to TRBJ2-7; TRBD2 matches 7 bases. Germline V lookup: CDR1 SEHNR, CDR2 FQNEAQ (reference sequence). The CDR3 runs to 15 residues. Trimming at V came to 5 bases and at J to 2 bases, leaving 9 bases not matched to a gene. The CDR3 region has the DNA TGTGCCAGCAGCCCTCCTAGCGGCAGGCCCTACGAGCAGTACTTC. Protein sequence: CASSPPSGRPYEQYF.

J is TRBJ2-7 and V is TRBV19, with TRBD2 matching 11 bases. The CDR3 runs to 15 residues. Germline loops: CDR1 LNHDA, CDR2 SQIVND (reference sequence). Unmatched junction bases numbered 5, after V lost 1 base and J lost 6 bases. The CDR3 DNA reads TGTGCCAGTAGTATAGTAACTAGCGGGAGTGGCGAGCAGTACTTC. Its protein product is CASSIVTSGSGEQYF.

The chain links TRBV5-6 to TRBJ1-5, with no clear D. The CDR3 loop spans 14 amino acids. Looked up from germline, CDR1 is SGHDT and CDR2 is YYEEEE. The V end lost 4 bases, the J end lost 0 bases, and 8 bases lay between the germline ends. This CDR3 is CASSVSYSNQPQHF. CDR3 DNA: TGTGCCAGCAGCGTCTCATATAGCAATCAGCCCCAGCATTTT.

This clone came up once. This sequence joins TRBV28 and TRBJ1-1, with D unclear. This CDR3 region has 13 residues. The germline V gene encodes CDR1 MDHEN and CDR2 SYDVKM. Deletions cut 6 bases from V and 0 bases from J, with 8 bases between. The CDR3 protein is CASSGPMNTEAFF. The CDR3 DNA reads as TGTGCCAGCAGCGGGCCCATGAACACTGAAGCTTTCTTT. Using reference TRBV28 and TRBJ1-1 for the parts outside the CDR3, the full variable domain is DVKVTQSSRYLVKRTGEKVFLECVQDMDHENMFWYRQDPGLGLRLIYFSYDVKMKEKGDIPEGYSVSREKKERFSLILESASTNQTSMYLCASSGPMNTEAFFGQGTRLTVV.

V and J are TRBV7-9 and TRBJ2-7, with 11 bases fitting TRBD1. Per germline, CDR1 SEHNR and CDR2 FQNEAQ (reference sequence). V lost 7 bases, J lost 2 bases, and 10 bases stayed unmatched. The CDR3 extends over 16 amino acids. The CDR3 nucleotides are TGTGCCAGCACCCCCAGGCAGGGACAGGGGGCCTACGAGCAGTACTTC. Protein sequence: CASTPRQGQGAYEQYF.

The V call is TRBV19, the J call TRBJ1-4; D is unresolved. The CDR3 runs to 14 residues. V was shortened by 7 bases and J by 4 bases, with 13 bases between the two germline ends. Germline V gene lookup returns CDR1 LNHDA and CDR2 SQIVND (reference sequence). Here the CDR3 DNA reads TGTGCCAGTACCACGACCGGAGGTAATGAAAAACTGTTTTTT. It codes for CASTTTGGNEKLFF.

This clone was seen just once. The J gene is TRBJ2-7, the V gene TRBV5-1; D uncertain. CDR1 is SGHRS and CDR2 is YFSETQ in the germline V gene. The germline V and J ends were trimmed by 0 bases and 0 bases, with 13 bases remaining between them. The CDR3 totals 16 residues. The CDR3 sequence: CASSLEVPARSYEQYF. The CDR3 DNA sequence: TGCGCCAGCAGCTTGGAGGTACCAGCGCGCTCCTACGAGCAGTACTTC.